These 5 T cell receptor beta chains came from one sample sequenced in a study of blood T cell repertoires in COVID-19. Only in-frame clones appear in the TCRdb table, and some are missing; sequencing was by immunoSEQ multiplex PCR. The table lists 45,000 to 70,000 clones, about 76% of them singletons. The sample comprised peripheral blood. These receptors were taken from a woman older than 75 with active or convalescent COVID-19.

About this clone: Other DNA sequences in this sample translate to the same CDR3. The chain combines TRBV11-2 with TRBJ2-5; no reliable D call. Germline CDR1 reads SGHAT; CDR2 reads FQNNGV. This CDR3 spans 13 amino acids. V was pared by 1 base and J by 5 bases, with 8 bases between. This CDR3 is CASSLGGAETQYF. The DNA of the CDR3 is TGTGCCAGCAGCTTAGGAGGCGCGGAGACCCAGTACTTC. The full variable domain, completed using reference TRBV11-2 and TRBJ2-5, is EAGVAQSPRYKIIEKRQSVAFWCNPISGHATLYWYQQILGQGPKLLIQFQNNGVVDDSQLPKDRFSAERLKGVDSTLKIQPAKLEDSAVYLCASSLGGAETQYFGPGTRLLVL.

The genes are TRBV5-4 and TRBJ1-3; D uncertain. Germline loops: CDR1 SGHNT, CDR2 YYREEE (reference sequence). Between the trimmed V and J ends, which lost 0 bases and 0 bases, there was a span of 10 bases. CDR3 length: 16 residues. The CDR3: CASSLGMGSSGNTIYF. CDR3 bases: TGTGCCAGCAGCTTGGGGATGGGGAGCTCTGGAAACACCATATATTTT.

This clone came up a few times. The V and J genes are TRBV6-6 and TRBJ1-2, with D perhaps matching TRBD1 (6 bases). The V end was cut by 4 bases, the J end by 2 bases, with 17 bases between. Germline V lookup: CDR1 MNHNY, CDR2 SVGAGI (reference sequence). There are 16 residues in the CDR3. The CDR3 protein is CASSSPPGQQNYGYTF. CDR3 DNA: TGTGCCAGCAGTTCACCCCCTGGACAGCAAAACTATGGCTACACCTTC.

The chain joins TRBV7-3 to TRBJ2-6; 11 positions match TRBD2. Trimming cost V 0 bases and J 0 bases; bases outside gene matches: 7. The V gene's germline CDR1 is SGHTA and CDR2 FQGTGA. The CDR3 covers 20 residues. CDR3 in DNA: TGTGCCAGCAGCTTAACTCCTAGCGGGGGGCGTAGCTCTGGGGCCAACGTCCTGACTTTC. Translated, it gives CASSLTPSGGRSSGANVLTF.

This chain joins TRBV6-2 or TRBV6-3 and TRBJ1-6; possible D gene TRBD1, 5 bases. Trimming stripped 2 bases from V and 7 bases from J, with 12 bases between. This CDR3 comprises 15 residues. CDR1 is MNHEY, CDR2 SVGEGT, per germline. The CDR3: CASSYAGNTNSPLHF. CDR3 nucleotides: TGTGCCAGCAGTTACGCAGGGAATACAAATTCACCCCTCCACTTT.